This paragraph covers one T cell receptor (beta chain) sequence. What it recognizes is unknown. J was trimmed by 0 bases and V by 5 bases; bases with no gene match: 16. This CDR3 spans 19 amino acids. The data were obtained in a study of T cell repertoires in cytomegalovirus infection. Across the whole study: Peptides in the study included HLA-C-restricted and HLA-B-restricted CMV epitopes. CMV infection together with matching HLA type was indicated by public TCR beta signatures. Regarding the study as a whole: HLA-C-restricted, CMV-specific TCR beta clonotypes were dominant ex vivo. Identification of carriers of CMV plus the relevant HLA was achieved through cumulative public TCR beta family frequency.

TCRdb processed the reads anew with MiXCR; each CDR3 protein has one entry. The data show some 900,000 distinct CDR3 sequences, with around a third seen just once and roughly 12% held by the top ten. Source: cultured CD8+ T cells from PBMCs, taken from culture after CMV antigen stimulation. The origin of this receptor is a human donor in good health (CMV status not recorded). Some clones in this sample may be carry-over from other donors' samples. The chain recombines TRBV12-3 or TRBV12-4 with TRBJ2-3; 8 bases fit TRBD2. The CDR3 DNA reads as TGTGCCAGCAGTCTAAAGGGATTAGCGGGGATCCCTAGCACAGATACGCAGTATTTT. Translating it yields CASSLKGLAGIPSTDTQYF.